This T cell receptor beta chain came from a study of OX40 agonist ivuxolimab in advanced cancers. Study in general: Participants could have had prior anti-PD-1, anti-PD-L1 or anti-CTLA-4 therapy, and approximately 37% had some.

TCRdb keeps only in-frame clones here, not all; method: immunoSEQ multiplex PCR. Among roughly 140,000 clones, roughly 94% were seen once, and the ten largest hold about 0.3%. Trimming cost V 5 bases and J 7 bases, with 17 bases left between them. The CDR3 spans 14 residues. Germline CDR1 is SEHNR and CDR2 is FQNEAQ (reference sequence). In regard to this clone: Its specificity is unknown.

Sampled blood was obtained at baseline, cycle 4 day 1, and cycle 7 day 1. Study outcomes and limitations: Dose levels from 0.1 to 3.0 mg/kg saw CD4+ and CD8+ blood T cells expand clonally by week 6.

The sequenced sample was CD4+ or CD8+ T cells sorted from blood, obtained in a trial of the OX40 agonist ivuxolimab. The chain is built from TRBV7-9 and TRBJ1-2, with a tentative D call TRBD1 (5 bases). The receptor was derived from an adult with an advanced solid tumor such as melanoma, head and neck, liver or kidney cancer. The chain's CDR3 is CASSPRGPESGYTF. In nucleotides, the CDR3 is TGTGCCAGCAGCCCCCGGGGCCCGGAGAGTGGCTACACCTTC.